A single sample gave rise to the 17 T cell receptor beta chains below, sequenced in a study of shared clonotypes between healthy human individuals. Assay used: immunoSEQ multiplex PCR; TCRdb lists only in-frame clones, some missing. Seen here are approximately 1.1 million clones, around 78% observed once, and the top ten hold more than 0.5%. Sequencing used memory CD4+ T cells from PBMCs. The subset: CD45RA-negative fraction. These receptors came from a man aged 18-30 years in good health. Some clones in this sample may be carry-over from other donors' samples.

The rearrangement links TRBV28 to TRBJ2-3, with 7 bases aligning to TRBD2. Germline V gives CDR1 MDHEN, CDR2 SYDVKM. The length of the CDR3 is 15 residues. J lost 1 base, V lost 6 bases, and 7 bases had no gene match. The CDR3 region is CASSSRGDGTDTQYF. CDR3 sequence (DNA): TGTGCCAGCAGCTCCCGGGGGGACGGCACAGATACGCAGTATTTT.

The CDR3 reads CASGPLDAVSYEQYF. The DNA of the CDR3 is TGCGCCAGCGGACCTCTGGACGCAGTCTCCTACGAGCAGTACTTC. The chain links TRBV5-1 to TRBJ2-7; D is unclear. Germline assignment: CDR1 SGHRS and CDR2 YFSETQ. V lost 7 bases and J 0 bases, leaving 17 bases between the germline ends. The CDR3 sequence is 15 residues long.

The chain carries TRBV6-1 and TRBJ1-1, with D perhaps TRBD1 (5 bases). V was pared by 7 bases and J by 2 bases, with 14 bases between. This CDR3 spans 14 amino acids. Germline V gives CDR1 MNHNS, CDR2 SASEGT. The CDR3 DNA reads TGTGCCAGCAACGAAAGGACACCAAACACTGAAGCTTTCTTT. As protein: CASNERTPNTEAFF.

The rearrangement joins TRBV7-2 to TRBJ2-1; 9 bases are a match to TRBD2. Per germline, CDR1 SGHTA and CDR2 FQGNSA. Unmatched junction bases numbered 12, after V lost 5 bases and J lost 7 bases. The CDR3 consists of 16 residues. Here the CDR3 reads CASSPGGSGRYNEQFF. The DNA of the CDR3 is TGTGCCAGCAGCCCCGGCGGTAGCGGGAGATATAATGAGCAGTTCTTC.

The chain joins TRBV28 to TRBJ1-1; maybe TRBD1 (5 bases). Trimming shortened V by 10 bases and J by 0 bases, and 12 bases separated the two germline ends. Germline V gene data show CDR1 as MDHEN and CDR2 as SYDVKM. CDR3 size: 13 residues. CDR3 DNA sequence: TGTGCCACGGCGGGACGCATGAACACTGAAGCTTTCTTT. Its translation is CATAGRMNTEAFF.

The genes are TRBV2 and TRBJ2-6; possible D gene TRBD2, 6 bases. Germline V gene data show CDR1 as SNHLY and CDR2 as FYNNEI. CDR3 size: 16 residues. Trimming pared 6 bases from V and 1 base from J, leaving 13 bases between. CDR3: CASSWGGGSGANVLTF. The CDR3 DNA follows: TGTGCCAGCAGCTGGGGAGGAGGGTCTGGGGCCAACGTCCTGACTTTC.

The chain carries TRBV5-1 and TRBJ1-6; no firm D call. This CDR3 is 15 amino acids long. Looked up from germline, CDR1 is SGHRS and CDR2 is YFSETQ. With 0 bases removed from V and 7 bases from J, the gap between germline ends came to 11 bases. This chain's CDR3 is CASSLADGWNSPLHF. The CDR3 nucleotides read TGCGCCAGCAGCTTGGCCGACGGGTGGAATTCACCCCTCCACTTT.

This sequence joins TRBV29-1 and TRBJ1-1, with a tentative D call TRBD1 (5 bases). The CDR3 has 13 residues. The V gene's germline CDR1 is SQVTM and CDR2 ANQGSEA. The V end lost 2 bases, the J end lost 5 bases, and 12 bases lay between the germline ends. The CDR3 DNA is TGCAGCGTTGAAAAGCAGGGCGGAACTGAAGCTTTCTTT. It codes for CSVEKQGGTEAFF.

This clone has a single count. This chain uses TRBV5-5 with TRBJ1-1; 9 nucleotides match TRBD1. V shed 3 bases, J shed 0 bases, and the junction held 6 bases outside the gene matches. Germline V gene data show CDR1 as SGHKS and CDR2 as YYEKEE (reference sequence). CDR3 size: 16 residues. The CDR3 sequence is CASSSGTGNMNTEAFF. The CDR3 DNA sequence: TGTGCCAGCAGCTCCGGGACAGGGAACATGAACACTGAAGCTTTCTTT.

The genes are TRBV2 and TRBJ1-1; 9 nucleotides line up with TRBD1. The V segment lost 8 bases and the J segment 1 base; nucleotides outside the gene matches: 11. The germline V gene has CDR1 SNHLY and CDR2 FYNNEI. This CDR3 spans 16 amino acids. This chain's CDR3 is CASRPGQGIWNTEAFF. CDR3 bases: TGTGCCAGCCGACCGGGACAGGGTATATGGAACACTGAAGCTTTCTTT.

For this clone: This sample includes further DNA sequences coding for the same CDR3. The V call is TRBV2, the J call TRBJ2-5; D uncertain. The V end lost 3 bases, the J end lost 5 bases, and 7 bases lay between the germline ends. This CDR3 is built from 12 residues. CDR1 and CDR2 (germline): SNHLY, FYNNEI. The CDR3 loop is CASSDGRETQYF. CDR3 coding DNA: TGTGCCAGCAGTGATGGTCGGGAGACCCAGTACTTC.

The table lists this clone with a few counts. V and J are TRBV7-2 and TRBJ2-2, with D unclear. Trimming removed 7 bases from V and 0 bases from J, with 12 bases in between. The CDR3 runs to 15 residues. Germline V gene data show CDR1 as SGHTA and CDR2 as FQGNSA. CDR3 sequence: CASTSRRSNTGELFF. The CDR3 nucleotides read TGTGCCAGCACCTCGAGACGGTCGAACACCGGGGAGCTGTTTTTT.

J is TRBJ1-3 and V is TRBV6-5; perhaps TRBD1 as D (6 bases). This CDR3 contains 15 residues. From germline, CDR1 is MNHEY and CDR2 SVGAGI. The V gene lost 5 bases and the J gene lost 0 bases, with 11 bases spanning the gap. The CDR3 region has the DNA TGTGCCAGCAGTCAAGACAGGCTCTCTGGAAACACCATATATTTT. Residues: CASSQDRLSGNTIYF.

The rearrangement uses TRBV30 and TRBJ1-3; D might be TRBD1 (5 bases). The CDR3 sequence is 15 residues long. V lost 3 bases, J lost 4 bases, and 16 bases lay in between. CDR1 is GTSNPN and CDR2 is SVGIG in the germline V gene (reference sequence). The CDR3 DNA is TGTGCCTGGAGAGACCCGGGGCGGCGGGGAAACACCATATATTTT. This encodes CAWRDPGRRGNTIYF.

V gene TRBV27 combines with J gene TRBJ1-3; TRBD1 is a possible D gene (5 bases). The CDR3 length is 13 residues. Between the trimmed V and J ends, which lost 7 bases and 1 base, there was a span of 8 bases. The V gene's germline CDR1 is MNHEY and CDR2 SMNVEV (reference sequence). CDR3 nucleotides: TGTGCCAGCAAGCGGGGGTCTGGAAACACCATATATTTT. Encoded protein: CASKRGSGNTIYF.

The J gene is TRBJ1-2, the V gene TRBV7-2, with 10 bases identical to TRBD1. CDR1 and CDR2 (germline): SGHTA, FQGNSA. This CDR3 comprises 15 residues. After removal of 2 bases from V and 5 bases from J, the junction contained 5 bases not matched to a gene. The CDR3 sequence is CASSLRQGAGYGYTF. The CDR3 DNA is TGTGCCAGCAGCTTACGACAGGGGGCCGGGTATGGCTACACCTTC. Complete variable domain (other parts from reference TRBV7-2 and TRBJ1-2): GAGVSQSPSNKVTEKGKDVELRCDPISGHTALYWYRQSLGQGLEFLIYFQGNSAPDKSGLPSDRFSAERTGGSVSTLTIQRTQQEDSAVYLCASSLRQGAGYGYTFGSGTRLTVV.

The chain is built from TRBV5-5 and TRBJ1-1; perhaps TRBD1 as D (6 bases). Between the trimmed V and J ends, which lost 2 bases and 0 bases, there was a span of 11 bases. Germline V gives CDR1 SGHKS, CDR2 YYEKEE (reference sequence). The CDR3 is made up of 15 amino acids. The CDR3 DNA sequence: TGTGCCAGCAGCTTTTTAACAGGGATGAACACTGAAGCTTTCTTT. Its translation is CASSFLTGMNTEAFF. Using reference TRBV5-5 and TRBJ1-1 for the parts outside the CDR3, the full variable domain is DAGVTQSPTHLIKTRGQQVTLRCSPISGHKSVSWYQQVLGQGPQFIFQYYEKEERGRGNFPDRFSARQFPNYSSELNVNALLLGDSALYLCASSFLTGMNTEAFFGQGTRLTVV.